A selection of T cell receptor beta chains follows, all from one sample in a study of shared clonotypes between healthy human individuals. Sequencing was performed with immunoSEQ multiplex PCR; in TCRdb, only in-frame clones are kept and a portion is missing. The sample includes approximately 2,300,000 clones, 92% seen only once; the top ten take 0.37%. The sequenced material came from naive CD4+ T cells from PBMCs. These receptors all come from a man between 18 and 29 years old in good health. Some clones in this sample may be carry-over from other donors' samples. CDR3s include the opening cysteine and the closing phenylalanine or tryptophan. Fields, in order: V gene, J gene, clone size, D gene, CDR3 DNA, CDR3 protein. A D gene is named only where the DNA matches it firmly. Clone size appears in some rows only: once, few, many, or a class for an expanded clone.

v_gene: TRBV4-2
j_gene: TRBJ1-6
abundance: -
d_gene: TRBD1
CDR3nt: TGTGCCAGCAGCCAAGAGGGGGGCAGGGGGGATAATTCACCCCTCCACTTT
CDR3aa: CASSQEGGRGDNSPLHF

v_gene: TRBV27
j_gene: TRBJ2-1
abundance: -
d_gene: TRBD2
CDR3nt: TGTGCCAGCAGTCTACGGACTAGCTCCTACAATGAGCAGTTCTTC
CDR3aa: CASSLRTSSYNEQFF

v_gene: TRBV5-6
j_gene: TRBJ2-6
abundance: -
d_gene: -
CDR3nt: TGTGCCAGCAGCTTGGTTGCCAACGTCCTGACTTTC
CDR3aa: CASSLVANVLTF

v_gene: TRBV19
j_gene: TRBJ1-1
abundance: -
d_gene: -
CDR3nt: TGTGCCAGTAGTACCCCGAGGGGCTTCGGGACTGAAGCTTTCTTT
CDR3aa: CASSTPRGFGTEAFF

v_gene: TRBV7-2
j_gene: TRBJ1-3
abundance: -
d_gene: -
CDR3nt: TGTGCCAGCAGCCCCACGGGGGGAATGTTCGGAAACACCATATATTTT
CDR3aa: CASSPTGGMFGNTIYF

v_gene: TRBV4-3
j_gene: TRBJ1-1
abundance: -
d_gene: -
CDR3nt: TGCGCCAGCAGCCAGGTGCTGGGGAACACTGAAGCTTTCTTT
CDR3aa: CASSQVLGNTEAFF

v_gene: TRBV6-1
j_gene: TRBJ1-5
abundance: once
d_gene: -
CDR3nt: TGTGCCAGCAGTGAAAGGCAGTACAGCATCTCTTATAGCAATCAGCCCCAGCATTTT
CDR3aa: CASSERQYSISYSNQPQHF

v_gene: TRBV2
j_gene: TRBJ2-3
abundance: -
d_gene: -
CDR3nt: TGTGCCAGCAGTCCCACTAGCAACACAGATACGCAGTATTTT
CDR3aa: CASSPTSNTDTQYF

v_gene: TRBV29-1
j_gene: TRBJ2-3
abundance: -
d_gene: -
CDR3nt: TGCAGCGTTGGGTCGACAGTCAGCACAGATACGCAGTATTTT
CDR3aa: CSVGSTVSTDTQYF

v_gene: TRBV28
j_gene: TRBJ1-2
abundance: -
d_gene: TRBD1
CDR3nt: TGTGCCAGCAGGACCCCGGGACAGGGTAACTATGGCTACACCTTC
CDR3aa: CASRTPGQGNYGYTF

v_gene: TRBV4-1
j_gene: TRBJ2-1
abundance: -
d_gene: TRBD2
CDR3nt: TGCGCCAGCAGCCAAAACATCATAACGGGAGGCCTCTACAATGAGCAGTTCTTC
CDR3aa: CASSQNIITGGLYNEQFF

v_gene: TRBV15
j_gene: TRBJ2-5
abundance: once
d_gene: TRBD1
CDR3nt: TGTGCCACCAGCACCGAGACAGGGTTGCTACAGACCCAGTACTTC
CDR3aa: CATSTETGLLQTQYF

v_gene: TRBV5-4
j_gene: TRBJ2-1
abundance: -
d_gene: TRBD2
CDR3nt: TGTGCCAGCAGCTTTAATAGCGGGGTAGACAATGAGCAGTTCTTC
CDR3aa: CASSFNSGVDNEQFF

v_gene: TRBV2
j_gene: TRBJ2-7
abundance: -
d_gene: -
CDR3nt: TGTGCCAGCAGTGAAGGGTCAACAGGGAAGTACTTC
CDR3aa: CASSEGSTGKYF

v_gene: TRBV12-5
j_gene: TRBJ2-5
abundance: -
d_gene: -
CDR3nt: TGTGCTAGTGGACTAGGAGATTCGGAGACCCAGTACTTC
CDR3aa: CASGLGDSETQYF

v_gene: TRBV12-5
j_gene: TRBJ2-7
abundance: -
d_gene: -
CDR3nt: TGTGCTAGTGGTTTGGTACGGAACAGACCGGACCACTACGAGCAGTACTTC
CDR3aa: CASGLVRNRPDHYEQYF

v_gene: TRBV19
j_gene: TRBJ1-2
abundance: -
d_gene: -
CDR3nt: TGTGCCAGTAGTGATGGCACAGGGCAAAACTATGGCTACACCTTC
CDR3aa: CASSDGTGQNYGYTF

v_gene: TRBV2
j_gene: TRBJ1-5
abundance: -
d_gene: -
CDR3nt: TGTGCCAGCAGTGAGTCCGATCAGCCCCAGCATTTT
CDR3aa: CASSESDQPQHF

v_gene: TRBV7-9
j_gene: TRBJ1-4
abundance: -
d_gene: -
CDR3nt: TGTGCCAGCAGCCATTTCGGGACCGGGCCTGAAAAACTGTTTTTT
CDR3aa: CASSHFGTGPEKLFF

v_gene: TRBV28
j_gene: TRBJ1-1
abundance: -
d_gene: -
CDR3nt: TGTGCCAGCAGTTTATCCCCCCGTCCTATTATGAACACTGAAGCTTTCTTT
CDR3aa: CASSLSPRPIMNTEAFF

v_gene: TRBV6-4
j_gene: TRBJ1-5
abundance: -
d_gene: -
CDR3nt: TGTGCCAGCAGTGACCTCCCGGGGGCCCAGGAGCAGCCCCAGCATTTT
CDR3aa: CASSDLPGAQEQPQHF

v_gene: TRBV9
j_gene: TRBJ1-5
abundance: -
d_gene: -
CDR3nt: TGTGCCAGCAGCCCGCACCCGAAGGCGGATCAGCCCCAGCATTTT
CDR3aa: CASSPHPKADQPQHF

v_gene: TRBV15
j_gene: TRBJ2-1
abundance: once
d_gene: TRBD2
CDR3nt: TGTGCCACCAGCAGAGCCCTTTTTCTAGCGGAGACGAATGAGCAGTTCTTC
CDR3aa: CATSRALFLAETNEQFF

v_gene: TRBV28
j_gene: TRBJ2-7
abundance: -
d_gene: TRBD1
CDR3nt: TGTGCCAGCAGTTTATCGGGGACAGGCTCCTACGAGCAGTACTTC
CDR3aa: CASSLSGTGSYEQYF

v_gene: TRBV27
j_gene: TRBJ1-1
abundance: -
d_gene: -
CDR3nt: TGTGCCAGCAGTTTAGGTAACAGGGACACTGAAGCTTTCTTT
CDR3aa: CASSLGNRDTEAFF

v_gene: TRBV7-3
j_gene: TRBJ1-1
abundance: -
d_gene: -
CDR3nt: TGTGCCAGCAGCTTAACGGGGCAGGGCGTAGAAGCTTTCTTT
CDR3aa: CASSLTGQGVEAFF

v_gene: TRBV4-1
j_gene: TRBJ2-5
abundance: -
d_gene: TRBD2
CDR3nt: TGCGCCAGCAGCCAAGGGACTAGCGGCGTCCAAGAGACCCAGTACTTC
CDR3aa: CASSQGTSGVQETQYF

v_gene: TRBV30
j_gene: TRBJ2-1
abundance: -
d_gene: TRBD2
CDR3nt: TGTGCCTGTCGGACTAGCGGGAGGAGAATCCTTGAGCAGTTCTTC
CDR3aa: CACRTSGRRILEQFF

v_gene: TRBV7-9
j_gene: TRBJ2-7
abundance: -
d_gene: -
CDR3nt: TGTGCCAGCAGCCCCAGGGGTTGGCGGGAGTCCGCCGAGCAGTACTTC
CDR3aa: CASSPRGWRESAEQYF

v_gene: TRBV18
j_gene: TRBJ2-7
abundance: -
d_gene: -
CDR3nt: TGTGCCAGCTCACCTGCACAGACCTACGAGCAGTACTTC
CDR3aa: CASSPAQTYEQYF

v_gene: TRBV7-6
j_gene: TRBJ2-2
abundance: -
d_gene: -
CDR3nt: TGTGCCAGCAGCTTAGACCGGGACAACACCGGGGAGCTGTTTTTT
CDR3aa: CASSLDRDNTGELFF

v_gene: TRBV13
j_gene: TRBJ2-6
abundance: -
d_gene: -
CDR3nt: TGTGCCAGCAGTAGGGGAGGCGGTGGGGCCAACGTCCTGACTTTC
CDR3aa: CASSRGGGGANVLTF

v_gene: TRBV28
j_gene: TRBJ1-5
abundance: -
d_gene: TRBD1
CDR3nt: TGTGCCAGCCAACCAAGGACAGGGTCAGGGCTTTATAGCAATCAGCCCCAGCATTTT
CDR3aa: CASQPRTGSGLYSNQPQHF

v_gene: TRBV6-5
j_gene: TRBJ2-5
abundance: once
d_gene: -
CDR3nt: TGTGCCAGCAGCCCCGACGGGGCAGGCCCACGAGAGCAGTACTTC
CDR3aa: CASSPDGAGPREQYF

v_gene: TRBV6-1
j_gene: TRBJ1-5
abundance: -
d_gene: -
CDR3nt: TGTGCCAGCAGCCGAACAGCGAATAGCAATCAGCCCCAGCATTTT
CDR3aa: CASSRTANSNQPQHF

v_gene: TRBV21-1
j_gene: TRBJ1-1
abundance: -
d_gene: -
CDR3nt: TGTGCCAGCAGCAACTACAGAAGGGACGGGATTGAAGCTTTCTTT
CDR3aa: CASSNYRRDGIEAFF

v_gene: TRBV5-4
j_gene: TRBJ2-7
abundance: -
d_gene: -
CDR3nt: TGTGCCAGCAGCTTGGCCGGGGGTGGAGGGGCCTACGAGCAGTACTTC
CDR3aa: CASSLAGGGGAYEQYF

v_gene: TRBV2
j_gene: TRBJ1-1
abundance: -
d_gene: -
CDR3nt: TGTGCCAGCAGCATGCCCTGGCCCGCCGGCACTGAAGCTTTCTTT
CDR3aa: CASSMPWPAGTEAFF

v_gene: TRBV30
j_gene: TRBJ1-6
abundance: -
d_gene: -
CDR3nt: TGTGCCTGGACGTGGAACAGGATTAATTCACCCCTCCACTTT
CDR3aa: CAWTWNRINSPLHF

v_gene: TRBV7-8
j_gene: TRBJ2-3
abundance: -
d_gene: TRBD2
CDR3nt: TGTGCCAGCAGCTTAGCGCCGGGCAGCGGGACCCCCACAGATACGCAGTATTTT
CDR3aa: CASSLAPGSGTPTDTQYF

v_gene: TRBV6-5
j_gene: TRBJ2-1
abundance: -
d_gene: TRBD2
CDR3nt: TGTGCCAGCAGTTACTCGGGACTAGCGAGTCATGAGCAGTTCTTC
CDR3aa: CASSYSGLASHEQFF

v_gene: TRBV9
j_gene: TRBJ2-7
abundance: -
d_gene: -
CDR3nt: TGTGCCAGCAGCGTAGGGGGACCTTGGGGCGAGCAGTACTTC
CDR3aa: CASSVGGPWGEQYF

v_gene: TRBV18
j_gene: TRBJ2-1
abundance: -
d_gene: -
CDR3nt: TGTGCCAGCTCAGATTTGGACGACAATGAGCAGTTCTTC
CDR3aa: CASSDLDDNEQFF

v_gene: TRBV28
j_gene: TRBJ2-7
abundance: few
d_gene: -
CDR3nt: TGTGCCAGCTCCCATTCGGGGCAGGGTGTCCACGAGCAGTACTTC
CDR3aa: CASSHSGQGVHEQYF

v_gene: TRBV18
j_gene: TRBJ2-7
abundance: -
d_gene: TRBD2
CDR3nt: TGTGCCAGCTCACAAGCGGGAGGATCCTACGAGCAGTACTTC
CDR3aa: CASSQAGGSYEQYF

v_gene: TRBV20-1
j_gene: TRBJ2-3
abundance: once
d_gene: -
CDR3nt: TGCGCCCCCGGTAGCACAGATACGCAGTATTTT
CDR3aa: CAPGSTDTQYF